This TCR beta chain comes out of a study of beta chain features in type 1 diabetes. Findings and limits, study-wide: Highly expressing activated T cells could be over-counted with a cDNA template. VDJ junctions from type 1 diabetes patients carried fewer insertions and larger deletions. Type 1 diabetes patients showed a moderate but significant shortening of TCRB CDR3s in all four CD4+ subsets.

TCRB transcripts that were expressed got sequenced, as all of the isolated RNA had been reverse transcribed. Assay: immunoSEQ multiplex PCR; the TCRdb copy retains only in-frame clones and omits some. The sample carries roughly 400,000 clones, roughly 16% recorded once. Points on this clone: Its specificity is unknown.

Trimming pared 4 bases from V and 1 base from J, leaving 9 bases between. Germline lookup yields CDR1 SGHRS and CDR2 YFSETQ. The CDR3 extends over 15 amino acids. V gene TRBV5-1 combines with J gene TRBJ2-6; possible D gene TRBD1, 5 bases. The sample consisted of naive CD4+ T cells from blood. This TCR was recovered from a woman aged 18-35 years in good health. The CDR3 coding sequence is TGCGCCAGCAGCCAGGGATTTTCTGGGGCCAACGTCCTGACTTTC. Protein: CASSQGFSGANVLTF.